The sequence of this TCR beta chain was determined in a study of cytomegalovirus exposure and HLA in healthy donors. Notes on the study in general: Upon later analysis, TCR association rates were observed to vary by HLA locus, being highest for DRB1 and lowest for HLA-C. Reports showed the classifier diagnosing cytomegalovirus status with high specificity and sensitivity.

As to this clone: The antigen is not known.

Germline V gene lookup returns CDR1 WNHNN and CDR2 SYGVQD (reference sequence). V dropped 2 bases and J dropped 8 bases, with 18 bases sitting between them. The CDR3 contains 15 residues. Primers: 60 Vbeta forward and 13 Jbeta reverse. Only in-frame clones appear in the TCRdb table, and some are missing; sequencing was by immunoSEQ multiplex PCR. The sample consists of roughly 95,000 clones, approximately 80% of them appearing once. The chain employs TRBV10-1 and TRBJ1-2; D not resolved. The clonotype originates from a young man in good health and CMV-seropositive. Material for sequencing was PBMCs. CDR3 protein: CASSEDKGGGWGYTF. The CDR3 bases are TGCGCCAGCAGTGAGGACAAAGGAGGAGGATGGGGCTACACCTTC.